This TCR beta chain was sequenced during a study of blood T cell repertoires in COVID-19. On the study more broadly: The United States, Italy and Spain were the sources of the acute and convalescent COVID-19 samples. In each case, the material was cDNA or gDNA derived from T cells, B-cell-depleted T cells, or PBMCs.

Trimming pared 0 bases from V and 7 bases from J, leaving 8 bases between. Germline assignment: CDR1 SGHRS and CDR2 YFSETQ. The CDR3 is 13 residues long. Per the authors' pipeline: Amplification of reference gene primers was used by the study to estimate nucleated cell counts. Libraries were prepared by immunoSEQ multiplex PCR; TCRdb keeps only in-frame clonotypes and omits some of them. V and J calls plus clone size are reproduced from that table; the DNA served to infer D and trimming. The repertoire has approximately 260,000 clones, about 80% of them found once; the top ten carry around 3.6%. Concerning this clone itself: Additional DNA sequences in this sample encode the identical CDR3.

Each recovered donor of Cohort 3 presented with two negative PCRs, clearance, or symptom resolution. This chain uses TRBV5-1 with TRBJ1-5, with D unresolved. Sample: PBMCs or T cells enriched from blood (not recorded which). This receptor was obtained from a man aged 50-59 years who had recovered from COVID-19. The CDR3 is CASSLGGGQPQHF. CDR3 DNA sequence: TGCGCCAGCAGCTTGGGGGGAGGGCAGCCCCAGCATTTT.